These 14 T cell receptor beta chains came from one sample sequenced in a study of CD8 T cells in Susac syndrome. Random hexamers served to reverse transcribe roughly 0.5 to 1 ug RNA. Each CDR3 protein gets one entry after TCRdb re-called the immunoSEQ multiplex PCR reads with MiXCR. The data contain tens of thousands of distinct CDR3 sequences, 85% to 95% of them singletons. Material for sequencing was CD4+ T cells from PBMCs. These receptors originate from a human donor with Susac syndrome.

V is TRBV5-1 and J is TRBJ2-1, with a weak D call TRBD1 (6 bases). Looked up from germline, CDR1 is SGHRS and CDR2 is YFSETQ. The CDR3 is made up of 14 amino acids. Trimming shortened V by 4 bases and J by 9 bases, and 17 bases separated the two germline ends. The CDR3 DNA reads as TGCGCCAGCAGCACCTTACAGGGTAATCCTGAGCAGTTCTTC. Amino acid sequence: CASSTLQGNPEQFF.

This clonotype was detected only a few times. The rearrangement uses TRBV29-1 and TRBJ1-2; D remains ambiguous. The CDR3 consists of 10 residues. Germline loops: CDR1 SQVTM, CDR2 ANQGSEA. V dropped 4 bases and J dropped 6 bases, with 6 bases sitting between them. The CDR3 protein is CSVGRDGYTF. In DNA form, the CDR3 reads TGCAGCGTTGGTAGGGATGGCTACACCTTC.

The chain employs TRBV2 and TRBJ2-7; no firm D call. V was trimmed by 6 bases and J by 4 bases, leaving 10 bases between them. CDR3 size: 12 residues. Germline values: CDR1 SNHLY, CDR2 FYNNEI. The CDR3 DNA reads TGTGCCAGCAGGCCCGGACCGTACGAGCAGTACTTC. It translates to CASRPGPYEQYF. Together with reference TRBV2 and TRBJ2-7, the CDR3 gives the full variable domain: EPEVTQTPSHQVTQMGQEVILRCVPISNHLYFYWYRQILGQKVEFLVSFYNNEISEKSEIFDDQFSVERPDGSNFTLKIRSTKLEDSAMYFCASRPGPYEQYFGPGTRLTVT.

CDR3 amino acids: CSARGWDRLHF. For the CDR3, the DNA is TGCAGTGCTAGGGGGTGGGACAGGCTCCACTTT. The rearrangement links TRBV20-1 to TRBJ1-6; 8 bases map to TRBD1. This CDR3 comprises 11 residues. The ends lost 3 bases at V and 16 bases at J; junction bases unmatched: 5. Germline values: CDR1 DFQATT, CDR2 SNEGSKA (reference sequence).

V gene TRBV9 combines with J gene TRBJ2-2; tentatively, D is TRBD1 (6 bases). Germline assignment: CDR1 SGDLS and CDR2 YYNGEE. V was trimmed by 3 bases and J by 5 bases, leaving 11 bases between them. The CDR3 sequence is 14 residues long. This CDR3 reads CASSATGLTGELFF. The CDR3 coding sequence is TGTGCCAGCAGCGCGACAGGTTTAACCGGGGAGCTGTTTTTT.

V and J are TRBV10-3 and TRBJ1-2; TRBD1 might be the D (6 bases). The germline CDR1 and CDR2 sequences are ENHRY and SYGVKD. The CDR3 is made up of 12 amino acids. V was shortened by 4 bases and J by 8 bases, with 11 bases between the two germline ends. The CDR3 here is CAISGQGSGYTF. The CDR3 DNA reads TGTGCCATCAGTGGCCAGGGGAGCGGCTACACCTTC.

The rearrangement uses TRBV29-1 and TRBJ2-1; D could derive from TRBD1 or TRBD2 (5 bases each). Germline CDR1 SQVTM, CDR2 ANQGSEA. The CDR3 loop spans 13 amino acids. Trimming shortened V by 5 bases and J by 12 bases, and 20 bases separated the two germline ends. The CDR3 nucleotides read TGCAGCGTTAACCCTGCCGGGGCCGGAACGCAGTTCTTC. Translation gives CSVNPAGAGTQFF.

This rearrangement joins TRBV5-1 to TRBJ2-6; no firm D call. Germline CDR1 reads SGHRS; CDR2 reads YFSETQ. V was clipped by 4 bases and J by 0 bases, with 14 bases between them. The CDR3 contains 17 residues. The CDR3 DNA is TGCGCCAGCAGCCCATTGCCAGAAAACTCTGGGGCCAACGTCCTGACTTTC. It yields the protein CASSPLPENSGANVLTF.

The chain couples TRBV7-9 to TRBJ1-3; unclear D gene. V was pared by 5 bases and J by 5 bases, with 10 bases between. The CDR3 consists of 13 residues. CDR1 and CDR2 from the germline V gene are SEHNR and FQNEAQ (reference sequence). The CDR3 protein is CASSPPNRNTIYF. The CDR3 coding sequence is TGTGCCAGCAGCCCCCCCAACCGAAACACCATATATTTT.

V gene TRBV7-2 combines with J gene TRBJ2-7; 8 bases agree with TRBD2. V lost 6 bases and J lost 0; bases outside the gene matches: 7. This CDR3 has 15 amino acids. Germline V gives CDR1 SGHTA, CDR2 FQGNSA. In DNA, the CDR3 is TGTGCCAGCAGTTATTATCGGGGGGGCTCCTACGAGCAGTACTTC. Its protein is CASSYYRGGSYEQYF.

This clonotype was observed once. The V and J genes are TRBV15 and TRBJ2-3; D may be TRBD1 or TRBD2 (6 bases each). CDR3 length equals 15 residues. Germline V lookup: CDR1 LNHNV, CDR2 YYDKDF (reference sequence). V lost 0 bases, J lost 2 bases, and 9 bases lay in between. The CDR3: CATSRDGGPTDTQYF. The CDR3 coding sequence is TGTGCCACCAGCAGAGATGGGGGGCCCACAGATACGCAGTATTTT.

The chain employs TRBV5-1 and TRBJ2-1; 7 positions match TRBD2. Germline loops: CDR1 SGHRS, CDR2 YFSETQ. The CDR3 sequence is 19 residues long. Unmatched junction bases numbered 12, after V lost 0 bases and J lost 0 bases. CDR3 in amino acids: CASSLEASGVFSSYNEQFF. The CDR3 DNA is TGCGCCAGCAGCTTGGAAGCGAGCGGGGTCTTTTCCTCCTACAATGAGCAGTTCTTC.

This chain uses TRBV3-1 with TRBJ1-2; D remains ambiguous. V lost 11 bases and J 2 bases, leaving 12 bases between the germline ends. This CDR3 contains 12 residues. The germline CDR1 and CDR2 sequences are LGHDT and YNNKEL (reference sequence). The CDR3 loop reads CAVVGNNYGYTF. Written as DNA, the CDR3 is TGTGCCGTGGTCGGGAACAACTATGGCTACACCTTC.

The genes are TRBV20-1 and TRBJ2-1; 11 nucleotides align to TRBD2. The V segment lost 6 bases and the J segment 2 bases; nucleotides outside the gene matches: 21. Germline CDR1 and CDR2: DFQATT and SNEGSKA (reference sequence). The CDR3 consists of 20 residues. CDR3 region: CSALQGTGTSGTFTYNEQFF. Written as DNA, the CDR3 is TGCAGTGCCCTACAGGGGACCGGGACTAGCGGTACTTTCACCTACAATGAGCAGTTCTTC.